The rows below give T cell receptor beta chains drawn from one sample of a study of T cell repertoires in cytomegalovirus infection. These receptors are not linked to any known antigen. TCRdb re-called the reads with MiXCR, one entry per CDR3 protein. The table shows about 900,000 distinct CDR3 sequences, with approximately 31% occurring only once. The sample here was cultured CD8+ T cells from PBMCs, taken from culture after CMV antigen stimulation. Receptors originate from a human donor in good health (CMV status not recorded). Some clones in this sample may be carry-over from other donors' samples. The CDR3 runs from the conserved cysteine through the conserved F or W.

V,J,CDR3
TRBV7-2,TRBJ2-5,CASSFWVQETQYF
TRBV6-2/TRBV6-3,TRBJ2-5,CASSILATGIEETQYF
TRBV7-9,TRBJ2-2,CASVPPGGLNTGELFF
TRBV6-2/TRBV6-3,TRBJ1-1,CASSPRPGGAGAFF
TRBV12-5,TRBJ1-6,CASGFSQINSPLHF
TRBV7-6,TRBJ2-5,CASSVRELIQTQYF
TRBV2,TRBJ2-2,CASSEALRYTGELFF
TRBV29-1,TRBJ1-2,CSVLTGSGGYTF
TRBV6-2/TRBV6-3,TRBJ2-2,CASSYLGSTGELFF
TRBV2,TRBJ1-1,CASSEGQSLEAFF
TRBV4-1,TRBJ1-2,CASSQGTGTVYGYTF
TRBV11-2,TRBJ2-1,CSSSPYPSSYNEQFF
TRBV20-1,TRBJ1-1,CSAVLVGQGAVNTEAFF
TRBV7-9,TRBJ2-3,CASTHSGATGSSTDTQYF
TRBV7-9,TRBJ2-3,CACSRLAGGGNTQYF
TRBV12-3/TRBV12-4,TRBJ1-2,CASSLDRRGYTF
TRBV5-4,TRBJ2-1,CASTSRGGPYNEQFF
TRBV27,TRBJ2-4,CASSRVAGLAKNIQYF
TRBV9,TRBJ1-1,CASSDGTGAARSGTEAFF
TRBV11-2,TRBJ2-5,CASTDRVETQYF
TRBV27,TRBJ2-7,CASSLSTGGEQYF
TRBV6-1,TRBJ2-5,CASTLTSGGSATRETQYF
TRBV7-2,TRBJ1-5,CASSLGRNYQPQHF
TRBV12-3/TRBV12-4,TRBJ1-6,CASTTTGVNSPLHF
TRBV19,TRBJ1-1,CASTWTGMNTEAFF
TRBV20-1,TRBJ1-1,CSATGTLNTEAFF